Below, one T cell receptor beta chain is given with its context. Its antigen is undetermined. Trimming stripped 4 bases from V and 6 bases from J, with 14 bases between. CDR1 and CDR2 from the germline V gene are SGDLS and YYNGEE. The CDR3 covers 15 residues. Measured with immunoSEQ multiplex PCR; TCRdb has only the in-frame clones, and not every one. Of more than 85,000 clones in the sample, approximately 87% were seen once. The sample is drawn from a study of T cell responses to AZD1222 COVID-19 vaccine. Points from the study as a whole: Close to half of all spike-specific TCRs reportedly target regions of the variants that are unmutated.

This receptor was obtained from an adult in good health. This sample comprised peripheral blood, obtained on day 0 of AZD1222 vaccination. The J gene is TRBJ1-6, the V gene TRBV9, with D possibly being TRBD1 (5 bases). CDR3: CASSSSDSSNSPLHF. In nucleotides, the CDR3 is TGTGCCAGCAGCTCCTCCGACAGTTCTAATTCACCCCTCCACTTT.